The entry that follows covers one TCR beta chain sequence. This record belongs to a study of blood T cell repertoires in COVID-19. CDR3 size: 11 residues. The V gene's germline CDR1 is MRHNA and CDR2 SNTAGT. V gave up 7 bases and J gave up 6 bases, with 7 bases separating them. The protocol was immunoSEQ multiplex PCR, while the TCRdb copy is restricted to in-frame clones and leaves out a portion. Of just over 35,000 clones detected, around nine tenths appear once; the ten largest clones hold around 2.4%. The V call is TRBV6-4, the J call TRBJ1-3; no firm D call. This sequence originates from a human donor in a cohort sampled during active COVID-19. Source material: peripheral blood. CDR3 region: CASTGENTIYF. As DNA, the CDR3 is TGTGCCAGCACGGGAGAAAACACCATATATTTT.